This is a list of T cell receptor beta chains from one sample in a study of glioma-infiltrating T cells after dendritic cell vaccination. TCRdb's copy holds only in-frame clones and misses some; the assay was immunoSEQ multiplex PCR. The sample shows tens of thousands of clones, under 90% of them seen only once. The sequencing used blood, collected before dendritic cell vaccination. The receptors here all came from a human donor with glioblastoma. Both conserved end residues are part of each CDR3. Each record gives: V gene, clone size, J gene, D gene, CDR3 DNA, CDR3 protein. D genes are given only for firm matches. Clone size, where shown, is once, few, many, or a class for clones that have expanded.

V gene: TRBV7-2
clone size: .
J gene: TRBJ2-7
D gene: TRBD1
CDR3 DNA: TGTGCCAGCAGCCCGCGGACAGGGGGCGCGGGCGAGCAGTACTTC
CDR3 protein: CASSPRTGGAGEQYF

V gene: TRBV9
clone size: once
J gene: TRBJ1-1
D gene: .
CDR3 DNA: TGTGCCAGCAGCCTCACAGTGAACACTGAAGCTTTCTTT
CDR3 protein: CASSLTVNTEAFF

V gene: TRBV19
clone size: .
J gene: TRBJ2-7
D gene: TRBD2
CDR3 DNA: TGTGCCAGTAGTATGTTCGGGACTAGCGGGAGCTACGAGCAGTACTTC
CDR3 protein: CASSMFGTSGSYEQYF

V gene: TRBV10-3
clone size: .
J gene: TRBJ2-1
D gene: TRBD1
CDR3 DNA: TGTGCCATCAGAACTAGGACAGGGGGAAGCTACAATGAGCAGTTCTTC
CDR3 protein: CAIRTRTGGSYNEQFF

V gene: TRBV5-1
clone size: .
J gene: TRBJ1-5
D gene: TRBD1
CDR3 DNA: TGCGCCAGCAGCTTGAAAGGGGGCGTCGGTCAGCCCCAGCATTTT
CDR3 protein: CASSLKGGVGQPQHF

V gene: TRBV11-3
clone size: .
J gene: TRBJ2-3
D gene: .
CDR3 DNA: TGTGCCAGCAGCCTTAGCGAGAGAGATACGCAGTATTTT
CDR3 protein: CASSLSERDTQYF

V gene: TRBV6-4
clone size: .
J gene: TRBJ1-2
D gene: TRBD1
CDR3 DNA: TGTGCCAGCAGTGCCAACCCCTGGACAGGGGGAGACGGCTACACCTTC
CDR3 protein: CASSANPWTGGDGYTF

V gene: TRBV5-6
clone size: .
J gene: TRBJ2-2
D gene: TRBD2
CDR3 DNA: TGTGCCAGCAGCAACCGAGCGGGGTTAAACACCGGGGAGCTGTTTTTT
CDR3 protein: CASSNRAGLNTGELFF

V gene: TRBV28
clone size: .
J gene: TRBJ1-4
D gene: .
CDR3 DNA: TGTGCCAGCAGTTTCGGGGCAACTAATGAAAAACTGTTTTTT
CDR3 protein: CASSFGATNEKLFF

V gene: TRBV2
clone size: few
J gene: TRBJ1-4
D gene: .
CDR3 DNA: TGTGCCAGCAAGCGCGAAGCCTTTAATGAAAAACTGTTTTTT
CDR3 protein: CASKREAFNEKLFF

V gene: TRBV11-2
clone size: .
J gene: TRBJ2-3
D gene: TRBD2
CDR3 DNA: TGTGCCAGCAGCTTAGAGCGAGCGGGGGTTGCAGATACGCAGTATTTT
CDR3 protein: CASSLERAGVADTQYF

V gene: TRBV2
clone size: .
J gene: TRBJ2-3
D gene: .
CDR3 DNA: TGTGCCAGCATTTTTGAGACCCGGACTACCAGCACAGATACGCAGTATTTT
CDR3 protein: CASIFETRTTSTDTQYF

V gene: TRBV19
clone size: .
J gene: TRBJ2-7
D gene: TRBD1
CDR3 DNA: TGTGCCAGTAGTGCAGGACAGGGAAGCGAGCAGTACTTC
CDR3 protein: CASSAGQGSEQYF

V gene: TRBV2
clone size: medium-sized
J gene: TRBJ1-2
D gene: TRBD1
CDR3 DNA: TGTGCCAGCAGTGAGATAGGACAGGGATTTGGCTACACCTTC
CDR3 protein: CASSEIGQGFGYTF

V gene: TRBV7-2
clone size: .
J gene: TRBJ1-5
D gene: TRBD1
CDR3 DNA: TGTGCCAGCAGCAAAAGTCAGGGGGCGGCAATCGAACCCCAGCATTTT
CDR3 protein: CASSKSQGAAIEPQHF

V gene: TRBV9
clone size: .
J gene: TRBJ1-2
D gene: .
CDR3 DNA: TGTGCCAGCAGCTCGTTTTATAGTCCGGAGAGTTATGGCTACACCTTC
CDR3 protein: CASSSFYSPESYGYTF

V gene: TRBV4-2
clone size: .
J gene: TRBJ1-5
D gene: .
CDR3 DNA: TGTGCCAGCAGCTCAGGGAACGCCCAGCCCCAGCATTTT
CDR3 protein: CASSSGNAQPQHF

V gene: TRBV29-1
clone size: .
J gene: TRBJ1-4
D gene: TRBD1
CDR3 DNA: TGCAGCGTTGAACGGCAGACAGGGGGCGCGGGGAAACTGTTTTTT
CDR3 protein: CSVERQTGGAGKLFF

V gene: TRBV18
clone size: .
J gene: TRBJ1-5
D gene: .
CDR3 DNA: TGTGCCAGCTCACCAGGGAGGGCTCAGCCCCAGCATTTT
CDR3 protein: CASSPGRAQPQHF

V gene: TRBV10-3
clone size: .
J gene: TRBJ1-1
D gene: .
CDR3 DNA: TGTGCCATCAGAATACAGGGCTCTACTGAAGCTTTCTTT
CDR3 protein: CAIRIQGSTEAFF

V gene: TRBV5-1
clone size: .
J gene: TRBJ1-2
D gene: .
CDR3 DNA: TGCGCCAGCAGCATTCTGGACAGTACCTATGGCTACACCTTC
CDR3 protein: CASSILDSTYGYTF

V gene: TRBV2
clone size: .
J gene: TRBJ2-5
D gene: .
CDR3 DNA: TGTGCCAGCAGTGATTTCTCTCAAGAGACCCAGTACTTC
CDR3 protein: CASSDFSQETQYF

V gene: TRBV6-5
clone size: .
J gene: TRBJ2-1
D gene: .
CDR3 DNA: TGTGCCAGCAGCCGGGGCTCCTACAATGAGCAGTTCTTC
CDR3 protein: CASSRGSYNEQFF

V gene: TRBV4-3
clone size: .
J gene: TRBJ2-7
D gene: TRBD1
CDR3 DNA: TGCGCCAGCAGCCAAGAACCTTTCACAGGGGGCTACGAGCAGTACTTC
CDR3 protein: CASSQEPFTGGYEQYF

V gene: TRBV7-8
clone size: few
J gene: TRBJ2-1
D gene: TRBD2
CDR3 DNA: TGTGCCAGCAGCTTACTAGCGGGGGGGCCGTTCAATGAGCAGTTCTTC
CDR3 protein: CASSLLAGGPFNEQFF

V gene: TRBV15
clone size: .
J gene: TRBJ2-1
D gene: .
CDR3 DNA: TGTGCCACCAGCAGAGATTCGAGCTCCTACAATGAGCAGTTCTTC
CDR3 protein: CATSRDSSSYNEQFF

V gene: TRBV7-2
clone size: few
J gene: TRBJ2-5
D gene: .
CDR3 DNA: TGTGCCAGCAGCTTAGGAGGGTTAGAGACCCAGTACTTC
CDR3 protein: CASSLGGLETQYF

V gene: TRBV19
clone size: many
J gene: TRBJ1-1
D gene: .
CDR3 DNA: TGTGCCAGTATCCAGGGGAACACTGAAGCTTTCTTT
CDR3 protein: CASIQGNTEAFF

V gene: TRBV14
clone size: .
J gene: TRBJ2-7
D gene: .
CDR3 DNA: TGTGCCAGCAGCCAACGTCTCAGGGGTTTTTACGAGCAGTACTTC
CDR3 protein: CASSQRLRGFYEQYF

V gene: TRBV5-1
clone size: .
J gene: TRBJ1-1
D gene: .
CDR3 DNA: TGCGCCAGCAGCACAGGACCCGCTAACACTGAAGCTTTCTTT
CDR3 protein: CASSTGPANTEAFF

V gene: TRBV19
clone size: .
J gene: TRBJ2-7
D gene: .
CDR3 DNA: TGTGCCAGTAGTCTCGGGACACGGTACGAGCAGTACTTC
CDR3 protein: CASSLGTRYEQYF

V gene: TRBV5-1
clone size: few
J gene: TRBJ1-2
D gene: .
CDR3 DNA: TGCGCCAGCAGCACCATAATAGACCGGGGTCCGGGGGGCTACACCTTC
CDR3 protein: CASSTIIDRGPGGYTF

V gene: TRBV5-6
clone size: .
J gene: TRBJ2-5
D gene: TRBD2
CDR3 DNA: TGTGCCAGCAGTTTGACTTGGGCGCTAGCGGGGGACGGGGAGACCCAGTACTTC
CDR3 protein: CASSLTWALAGDGETQYF

V gene: TRBV2
clone size: .
J gene: TRBJ2-7
D gene: .
CDR3 DNA: TGTGCCAGCACAGAATCCTACGAGCAGTACTTC
CDR3 protein: CASTESYEQYF

V gene: TRBV29-1
clone size: .
J gene: TRBJ1-1
D gene: TRBD1
CDR3 DNA: TGCAGCGTTGAAGAGGGACAGGGCATGAACACTGAAGCTTTCTTT
CDR3 protein: CSVEEGQGMNTEAFF

V gene: TRBV2
clone size: .
J gene: TRBJ1-5
D gene: .
CDR3 DNA: TGTGCCAGCAGTGAAGCGCTTCCTATTAGCAATCAGCCCCAGCATTTT
CDR3 protein: CASSEALPISNQPQHF

V gene: TRBV5-8
clone size: .
J gene: TRBJ2-1
D gene: .
CDR3 DNA: TGTGCCAGCAGGTCCCTTGGCCTGCCGGCACTGCGGAGCTCCTACAATGAGCAGTTCTTC
CDR3 protein: CASRSLGLPALRSSYNEQFF

V gene: TRBV4-3
clone size: .
J gene: TRBJ2-1
D gene: .
CDR3 DNA: TGCGCCAGCAGCCACGACACTGAGAGAGAGCAGTTCTTC
CDR3 protein: CASSHDTEREQFF

V gene: TRBV5-6
clone size: .
J gene: TRBJ2-3
D gene: .
CDR3 DNA: TGTGCCAGCAGCTTGGGGACACGAGATACGCAGTATTTT
CDR3 protein: CASSLGTRDTQYF

V gene: TRBV30
clone size: .
J gene: TRBJ2-5
D gene: .
CDR3 DNA: TGTGCCTGCAACCAAGAGACCCAGTACTTC
CDR3 protein: CACNQETQYF

V gene: TRBV19
clone size: .
J gene: TRBJ1-1
D gene: TRBD1
CDR3 DNA: TGTGCCAGTAGTCCTCCCAACCCGGGACAGGGGGCTGACACTGAAGCTTTCTTT
CDR3 protein: CASSPPNPGQGADTEAFF

V gene: TRBV5-4
clone size: .
J gene: TRBJ1-1
D gene: TRBD1
CDR3 DNA: TGTGCCAGCAGCCGGACAGGGTCCCGGATGAACACTGAAGCTTTCTTT
CDR3 protein: CASSRTGSRMNTEAFF

V gene: TRBV6-4
clone size: .
J gene: TRBJ2-6
D gene: .
CDR3 DNA: TGTGCCAGCAGTGAAGGGGGCTCTGGGGCCAACGTCCTGACTTTC
CDR3 protein: CASSEGGSGANVLTF

V gene: TRBV5-4
clone size: .
J gene: TRBJ1-1
D gene: TRBD1
CDR3 DNA: TGTGCCAGCAGCGAGGGACAGGGGAACACTGAAGCTTTCTTT
CDR3 protein: CASSEGQGNTEAFF